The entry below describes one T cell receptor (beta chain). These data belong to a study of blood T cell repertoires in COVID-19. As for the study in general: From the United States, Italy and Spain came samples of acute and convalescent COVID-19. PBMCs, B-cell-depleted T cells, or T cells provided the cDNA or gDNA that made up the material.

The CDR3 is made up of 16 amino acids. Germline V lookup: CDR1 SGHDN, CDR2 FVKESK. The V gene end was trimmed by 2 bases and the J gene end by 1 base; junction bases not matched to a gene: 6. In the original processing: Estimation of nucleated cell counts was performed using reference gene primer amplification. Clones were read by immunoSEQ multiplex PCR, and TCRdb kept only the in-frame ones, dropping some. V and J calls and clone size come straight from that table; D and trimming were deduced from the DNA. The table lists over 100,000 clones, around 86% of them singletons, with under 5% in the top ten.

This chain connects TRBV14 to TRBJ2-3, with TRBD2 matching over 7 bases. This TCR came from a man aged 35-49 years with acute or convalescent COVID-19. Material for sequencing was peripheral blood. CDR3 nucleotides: TGTGCCAGCAGCCAACAGCAGCGGGGCCGCACAGATACGCAGTATTTT. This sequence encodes CASSQQQRGRTDTQYF.